These T cell receptor beta chains were read from a single sample in a study of radiation and T cells in renal cell carcinoma. The assay was immunoSEQ multiplex PCR, and TCRdb's table has in-frame clones only and misses some. This sample has 90,000 to 100,000 clones; about 88% occur once, and the top ten carry almost 8%. Here the sequenced sample was blood, taken from a patient whose treatment included radiotherapy and nephrectomy. The receptor set was obtained from a man aged 50-60 years with renal cell carcinoma. Both conserved end residues are part of each CDR3. The D gene is left open where the match is weak. Not all rows give a size; the values are once, few, many and, for expanded clones, a class.

abundance	len	d_gene	j_gene	v_gene	CDR3aa	CDR3nt
NA	14	NA	TRBJ1-1	TRBV28	CASSSPGMNTEAFF	TGTGCCAGCAGTTCCCCTGGAATGAACACTGAAGCTTTCTTT
NA	15	NA	TRBJ2-1	TRBV30	CAWSVGNGGLNEQFF	TGTGCCTGGAGTGTTGGAAACGGCGGTCTCAATGAGCAGTTCTTC
NA	13	NA	TRBJ2-1	TRBV7-6	CASSLSSYNEQFF	TGTGCCAGCAGCTTATCCAGCTACAATGAGCAGTTCTTC
NA	13	NA	TRBJ2-1	TRBV29-1	CSAGGGVRNEQFF	TGCAGCGCCGGTGGAGGGGTAAGGAATGAGCAGTTCTTC
NA	13	NA	TRBJ2-5	TRBV18	CASSRDNQETQYF	TGTGCCAGCTCGCGGGACAACCAAGAGACCCAGTACTTC
NA	15	TRBD1	TRBJ2-1	TRBV6-1	CASSSGGTGINEQFF	TGTGCCAGCAGCTCTGGTGGGACAGGGATCAATGAGCAGTTCTTC
NA	14	NA	TRBJ2-7	TRBV9	CASSVGPETTKQYF	TGTGCCAGCAGCGTAGGTCCAGAAACTACGAAGCAGTACTTC
NA	15	NA	TRBJ2-5	TRBV7-3	CASSLNARVGETQYF	TGTGCCAGCAGCTTAAATGCCAGGGTAGGGGAGACCCAGTACTTC
once	13	NA	TRBJ1-1	TRBV2	CASSTRTELEAFF	TGTGCCAGCAGCACTCGGACAGAACTAGAAGCTTTCTTT
NA	15	NA	TRBJ2-1	TRBV6-6	CASSRDSSSYNEQFF	TGTGCCAGCAGTCGGGACTCCAGCTCCTACAATGAGCAGTTCTTC
NA	13	NA	TRBJ2-2	TRBV6-6	CASSSRNTGELFF	TGTGCCAGCAGCAGTAGAAACACCGGGGAGCTGTTTTTT
NA	13	TRBD1	TRBJ2-7	TRBV10-1	CASSQGVPYEQYF	TGCGCCAGCTCACAGGGGGTTCCCTACGAGCAGTACTTC
NA	16	NA	TRBJ2-2	TRBV14	CASSQARTVNTGELFF	TGTGCCAGCAGCCAAGCGCGGACTGTGAACACCGGGGAGCTGTTTTTT
NA	15	NA	TRBJ1-2	TRBV6-5	CASSYSFLEGYGYTF	TGTGCCAGCAGTTACTCCTTCTTGGAGGGCTATGGCTACACCTTC